These T cell receptor beta chains were read from a single sample in a study of OX40 agonist ivuxolimab in advanced cancers. The data were produced by immunoSEQ multiplex PCR, yet TCRdb's version contains in-frame clones alone and is incomplete. Counted here are some 64,000 clones, around 83% occurring once; the ten biggest clones make up approximately 0.63%. The source material was CD4+ or CD8+ T cells sorted from blood, sampled in a trial of the OX40 agonist ivuxolimab. The receptors originated from an adult with an advanced solid tumor such as melanoma, head and neck, liver or kidney cancer. CDR3s include the opening cysteine and the closing phenylalanine or tryptophan. The order of the fields is D gene, V gene, J gene, clone size, CDR3 DNA, CDR3 protein. The D gene is left open where the match is weak. Only part of the rows carry a size: once, few, many, or a class if the clone is expanded.

TRBD1	TRBV6-5	TRBJ2-1	-	TGTGCCAGCCAGGTACCGGGACAGGGAAACAATGAGCAGTTCTTC	CASQVPGQGNNEQFF
TRBD1	TRBV7-9	TRBJ2-5	few	TGTGCCAGCAGCCCCTTGGGACAGGGGCTAGAGACCCAGTACTTC	CASSPLGQGLETQYF
TRBD1	TRBV6-1	TRBJ1-5	-	TGTGCCAGCAGTGATTTGGGACAGGGTTTCGGGCAGCCCCAGCATTTT	CASSDLGQGFGQPQHF
-	TRBV10-3	TRBJ1-5	-	TGTGCCATCAGTTACGACAGGTCCAATCAGCCCCAGCATTTT	CAISYDRSNQPQHF
TRBD1	TRBV19	TRBJ1-1	-	TGTGCCAGTAGTATGCAGGGGGCTAGCACTGAAGCTTTCTTT	CASSMQGASTEAFF
-	TRBV7-3	TRBJ1-6	-	TGTGCCAGCAGCTTAGGGGATAATTATTCACCCCTCCACTTT	CASSLGDNYSPLHF
-	TRBV5-6	TRBJ2-7	-	TGTGCCAGCAGCCAGTTGGGGGTTGCCTACGAGCAGTACTTC	CASSQLGVAYEQYF
-	TRBV11-1	TRBJ2-7	-	TGTGCCAGCAGCCCGGACCCAGTGCGGGAGCAGTACTTC	CASSPDPVREQYF
-	TRBV5-1	TRBJ2-1	-	TGCGCCAGCAGCTTTGGGCAGCTGTCCTACAATGAGCAGTTCTTC	CASSFGQLSYNEQFF
TRBD2	TRBV5-1	TRBJ2-1	-	TGCGCCAGCAGCCCACCATTTGCGGGAGGGATAGTAAATGAGCAGTTCTTC	CASSPPFAGGIVNEQFF
TRBD2	TRBV29-1	TRBJ2-7	-	TGCAGCGTCGCTGGACTAGCGACACACGAGCAGTACTTC	CSVAGLATHEQYF
-	TRBV27	TRBJ1-1	-	TGTGCCAGCAGTTTATTCACAGGGACTGAAGCTTTCTTT	CASSLFTGTEAFF
-	TRBV2	TRBJ2-7	few	TGTGCCAGCAGTGAAGCGCTTCATCCGGGTTACGAGCAGTACTTC	CASSEALHPGYEQYF
-	TRBV15	TRBJ1-5	-	TGTGCCACCAGCAGAGTCGCAGGATCAGTTAGCAATCAGCCCCAGCATTTT	CATSRVAGSVSNQPQHF
-	TRBV5-1	TRBJ2-1	-	TGCGCCAGCAGCTTACAGTGGACACTCTACAATGAGCAGTTCTTC	CASSLQWTLYNEQFF
TRBD1	TRBV7-2	TRBJ2-1	-	TGTGCCAGCAGCTTGGGACAGGGCCACAATGAGCAGTTCTTC	CASSLGQGHNEQFF
-	TRBV27	TRBJ1-1	-	TGTGCCAGCAGTGCGGAAAGTCGTTGGTGGCCCACTGAAGCTTTCTTT	CASSAESRWWPTEAFF
-	TRBV9	TRBJ1-3	-	TGTGCCAGCAGCGTAGCTCCGGGAAATAGAGGTCTTGGAAACACCATATATTTT	CASSVAPGNRGLGNTIYF
TRBD2	TRBV5-1	TRBJ2-5	-	TGCGCCAGCAGCCCGGGGGGTGGACAAGAGACCCAGTACTTC	CASSPGGGQETQYF